One T cell receptor (beta chain) is described in this entry. The antigen remains undetermined. This record comes from a study of cytomegalovirus exposure and HLA in healthy donors. The PCR had 60 Vbeta and 13 Jbeta primers. Using immunoSEQ multiplex PCR, the repertoire was profiled, and TCRdb retains in-frame clones only, with some absent. This repertoire shows some 85,000 clones, 84% found once; its top ten account for roughly 2.3%. V was shortened by 0 bases and J by 1 base, with 7 bases between the two germline ends. The germline V gene has CDR1 LNHNV and CDR2 YYDKDF (reference sequence). This CDR3 has 15 residues. Overall study results and limits: Generally TCR sequences proved uncommon, though certain public TCRs appeared in numerous donors. TCR association rates varied by HLA locus in a later analysis, with DRB1 highest and HLA-C lowest. A few CMV-associated chains were confirmed in vitro to be specific for CMV antigens.

The chain carries TRBV15 and TRBJ2-1, with a weak D call TRBD1 (5 bases). This clonotype was sampled from a woman aged 45-65 years in good health and CMV-seronegative. Sample: PBMCs. The CDR3 region is CATSRDQGSYNEQFF. The CDR3 DNA reads as TGTGCCACCAGCAGAGACCAGGGATCCTACAATGAGCAGTTCTTC. Based on the CDR3 plus reference TRBV15 and TRBJ2-1, the full variable domain is DAMVIQNPRYQVTQFGKPVTLSCSQTLNHNVMYWYQQKSSQAPKLLFHYYDKDFNNEADTPDNFQSRRPNTSFCFLDIRSPGLGDTAMYLCATSRDQGSYNEQFFGPGTRLTVL.